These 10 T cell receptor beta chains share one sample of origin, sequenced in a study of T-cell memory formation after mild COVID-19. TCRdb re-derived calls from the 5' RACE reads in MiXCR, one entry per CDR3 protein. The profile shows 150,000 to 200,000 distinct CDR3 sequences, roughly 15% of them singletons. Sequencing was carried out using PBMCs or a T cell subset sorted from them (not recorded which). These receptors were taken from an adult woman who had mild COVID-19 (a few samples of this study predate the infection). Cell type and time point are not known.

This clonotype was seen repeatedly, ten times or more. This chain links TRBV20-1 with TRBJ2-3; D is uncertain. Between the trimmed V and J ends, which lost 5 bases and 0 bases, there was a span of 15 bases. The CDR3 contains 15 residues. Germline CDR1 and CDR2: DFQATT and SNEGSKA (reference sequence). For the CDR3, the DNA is TGCAGTGCTCCCTTCGGCGGATCTAGCACAGATACGCAGTATTTT. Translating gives CSAPFGGSSTDTQYF.

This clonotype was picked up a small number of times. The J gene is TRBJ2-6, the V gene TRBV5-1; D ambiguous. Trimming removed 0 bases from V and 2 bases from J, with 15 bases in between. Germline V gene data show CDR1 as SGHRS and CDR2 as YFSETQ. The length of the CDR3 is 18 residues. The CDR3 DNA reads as TGCGCCAGCAGCTTGGCCCAGGTGGTTCTGGCTGGGGCCAACGTCCTGACTTTC. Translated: CASSLAQVVLAGANVLTF.

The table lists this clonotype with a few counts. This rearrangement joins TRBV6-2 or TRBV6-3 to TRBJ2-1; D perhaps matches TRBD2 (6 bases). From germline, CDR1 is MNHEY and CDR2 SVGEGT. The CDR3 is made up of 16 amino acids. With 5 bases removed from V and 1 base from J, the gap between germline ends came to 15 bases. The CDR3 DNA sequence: TGTGCCAGCAGTGAACCGAGCGGGCCTTCCTACAATGAGCAGTTCTTC. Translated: CASSEPSGPSYNEQFF.

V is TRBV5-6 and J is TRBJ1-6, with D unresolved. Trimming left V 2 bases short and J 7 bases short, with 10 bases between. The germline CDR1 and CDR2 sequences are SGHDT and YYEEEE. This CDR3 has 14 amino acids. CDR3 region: CASSFGRFNSPLHF. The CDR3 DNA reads TGTGCCAGCAGCTTTGGCAGGTTCAATTCACCCCTCCACTTT.

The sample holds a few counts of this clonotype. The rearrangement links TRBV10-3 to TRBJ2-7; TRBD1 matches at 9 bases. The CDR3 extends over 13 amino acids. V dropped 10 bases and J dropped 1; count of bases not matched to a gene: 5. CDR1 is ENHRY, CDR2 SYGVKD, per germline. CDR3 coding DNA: TGTGCCACGAGCGGGACAGGGTCCTACGAGCAGTACTTC. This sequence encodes CATSGTGSYEQYF.

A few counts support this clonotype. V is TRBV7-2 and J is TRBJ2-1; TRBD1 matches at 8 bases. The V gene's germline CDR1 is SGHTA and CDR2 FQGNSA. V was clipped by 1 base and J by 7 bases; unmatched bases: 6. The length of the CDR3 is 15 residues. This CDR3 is CASSLGTGGSNEQFF. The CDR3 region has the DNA TGTGCCAGCAGCTTAGGAACAGGGGGTTCAAATGAGCAGTTCTTC.

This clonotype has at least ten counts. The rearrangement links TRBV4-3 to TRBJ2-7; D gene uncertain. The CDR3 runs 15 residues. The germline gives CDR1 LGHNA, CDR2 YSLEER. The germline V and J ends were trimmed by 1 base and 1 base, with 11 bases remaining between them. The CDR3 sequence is CASSQAVIGSYEQYF. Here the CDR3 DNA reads TGCGCCAGCAGCCAAGCGGTGATAGGTTCCTACGAGCAGTACTTC.

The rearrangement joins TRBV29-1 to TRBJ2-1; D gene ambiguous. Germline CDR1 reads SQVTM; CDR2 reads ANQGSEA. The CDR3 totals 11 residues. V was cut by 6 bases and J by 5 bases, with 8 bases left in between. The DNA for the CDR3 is TGCAGCGTAGATAGGGACAATGAGCAGTTCTTC. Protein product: CSVDRDNEQFF.

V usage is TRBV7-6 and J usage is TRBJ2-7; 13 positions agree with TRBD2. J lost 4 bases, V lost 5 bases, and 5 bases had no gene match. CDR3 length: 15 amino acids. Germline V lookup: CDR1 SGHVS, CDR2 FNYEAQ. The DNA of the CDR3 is TGTGCCAGCAGCCAGGGGACTAGCGGGGTTTACGAGCAGTACTTC. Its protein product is CASSQGTSGVYEQYF.

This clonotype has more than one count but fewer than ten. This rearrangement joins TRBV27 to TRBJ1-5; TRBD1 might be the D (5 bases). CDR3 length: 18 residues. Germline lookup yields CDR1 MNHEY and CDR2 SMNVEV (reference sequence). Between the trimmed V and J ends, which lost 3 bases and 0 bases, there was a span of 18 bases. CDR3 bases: TGTGCCAGCAGTTTGACAGTGCCGGGAACATATAGCAATCAGCCCCAGCATTTT. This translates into CASSLTVPGTYSNQPQHF.